The rows below give T cell receptor beta chains drawn from one sample of a study of cytomegalovirus exposure and HLA in healthy donors. TCRdb's copy holds only in-frame clones and misses some; the assay was immunoSEQ multiplex PCR. This sample has tens of thousands of clones, with approximately 67% found just once. The sample was PBMCs. Receptors originate from a man aged 40-49 years in good health and CMV-seropositive. CDR3s include the opening cysteine and the closing phenylalanine or tryptophan. A D gene is named only where the DNA matches it firmly. Part of the rows lack a size; the others show once, few, many or a class for expanded clones.

TGTGCCACCCGAGACAGGGGGTGGGATGAGCAGTTCTTC	CATRDRGWDEQFF	-	TRBD1	TRBV15	TRBJ2-1
TGTGCCAGCAGCTTGGCCGGACAGAGGGAGCAGTACTTC	CASSLAGQREQYF	-	-	TRBV5-6	TRBJ2-7
TGTGCCAGCAGCGTTGGGCCAGGGGCCTACAATGAGCAGTTCTTC	CASSVGPGAYNEQFF	-	-	TRBV9	TRBJ2-1
TGTGCCAGCAGCTTGGGGGGGTTCGACGAGCAGTACTTC	CASSLGGFDEQYF	-	TRBD2	TRBV7-8	TRBJ2-7
TGTGCCAAGGAACAGGGGGCCTCCTACTTC	CAKEQGASYF	-	TRBD1	TRBV25-1	TRBJ2-5
TGTGCCAGCAGCATAGCCTATAATTCACCCCTCCACTTT	CASSIAYNSPLHF	-	-	TRBV6-5	TRBJ1-6
TGTGCCAGCAGCATCTCTAGCGGGGGAGGCCAAGAGACCCAGTACTTC	CASSISSGGGQETQYF	-	TRBD2	TRBV5-5	TRBJ2-5
TGTGCCACCAGCAGAGAGGACAGGCGGGATGAAAAACTGTTTTTT	CATSREDRRDEKLFF	-	TRBD1	TRBV15	TRBJ1-4
TGTGCCAGCAGGGGGGGTCAGCACCGAGGGCCACCCCTCCACTTT	CASRGGQHRGPPLHF	-	-	TRBV6-5	TRBJ1-6
TGTGCCAGCAGCTTAGGGGCAGGGGAGACCCAGTACTTC	CASSLGAGETQYF	few	-	TRBV7-9	TRBJ2-5
TGCGCCAGCAGCGTAAGACTAGCGGAGACCTACGAGCAGTACTTC	CASSVRLAETYEQYF	-	TRBD2	TRBV5-1	TRBJ2-7
TGTGCCAGCAGTGAAGCGGTACAGGGGTTGAACACTGAAGCTTTCTTT	CASSEAVQGLNTEAFF	-	TRBD1	TRBV2	TRBJ1-1
TGTGCCAGCAGTTACGATGCGGGTTCCACAGATACGCAGTATTTT	CASSYDAGSTDTQYF	few	-	TRBV6-6	TRBJ2-3
TGTGCCAGTAGTATCGGGCAGGGGGCTAACTATGGCTACACCTTC	CASSIGQGANYGYTF	-	TRBD1	TRBV19	TRBJ1-2
TGTGCCAGCAGGGCGGACAGGGGCTCTGGAAACACCATATATTTT	CASRADRGSGNTIYF	-	TRBD1	TRBV6-4	TRBJ1-3
TGTGCCAGCAGTCTAGGGACAGGGGTCCCAGATACGCAGTATTTT	CASSLGTGVPDTQYF	-	TRBD1	TRBV28	TRBJ2-3
TGTGCCAGCAGCTTACACATGGAGAGCACTGAAGCTTTCTTT	CASSLHMESTEAFF	-	-	TRBV7-9	TRBJ1-1
TGTGCCAGCAGCTTAGGGCAGGGGGTCACAGATACGCAGTATTTT	CASSLGQGVTDTQYF	-	TRBD1	TRBV7-9	TRBJ2-3
TGTGCCAGCTCCCCGGGACAGGGGGCCTACGAGCAGTACTTC	CASSPGQGAYEQYF	-	TRBD1	TRBV18	TRBJ2-7
TGTGCCAGCAGCGCCGGGACAGGGGACTACGAGCAGTACTTC	CASSAGTGDYEQYF	-	TRBD1	TRBV9	TRBJ2-7
TGTGCCAGTAGTGGCGGCCCGGGACAGGGCTCCTACGAGCAGTACTTC	CASSGGPGQGSYEQYF	-	TRBD1	TRBV19	TRBJ2-7
TGTGCCAGCAGCTCTGCGGGACAGGGACGCGAGCAGTACTTC	CASSSAGQGREQYF	few	TRBD1	TRBV5-4	TRBJ2-7
TGTGCCAGCAGCCGGACAGGGCTGCAGCCCCAGCATTTT	CASSRTGLQPQHF	-	TRBD1	TRBV7-9	TRBJ1-5
TGTGCCAGCAGTTCCAGGGGGTCAGCTTTCTTT	CASSSRGSAFF	-	TRBD1	TRBV28	TRBJ1-1
TGTGCCAGCAGTTTCACCGGGACAGGGCACGAGCAGTACTTC	CASSFTGTGHEQYF	-	TRBD1	TRBV6-5	TRBJ2-7
TGTGCCAGCTTGACAGGGCCGAACACTGAAGCTTTCTTT	CASLTGPNTEAFF	-	TRBD1	TRBV19	TRBJ1-1
TGTGCCAGTAGTATGAGGCCCCCCGGGGAGCTGTTTTTT	CASSMRPPGELFF	-	-	TRBV19	TRBJ2-2
TGCAGCGTTGAAACGCTAGCGGGGGGAACAGATACGCAGTATTTT	CSVETLAGGTDTQYF	-	TRBD2	TRBV29-1	TRBJ2-3
TGTGCCAGCAGTGAGGTAGCGGGGGACCTTTTGAATACGCAGTATTTT	CASSEVAGDLLNTQYF	-	TRBD2	TRBV2	TRBJ2-3
TGTGCCATCAGTGATCCCGGGACAGGGGTCACCGGGGAGCTGTTTTTT	CAISDPGTGVTGELFF	-	TRBD1	TRBV10-3	TRBJ2-2
TGTGCCAGCAGCTTAGTTGCGGCCCGAACAGATACGCAGTATTTT	CASSLVAARTDTQYF	-	-	TRBV7-2	TRBJ2-3
TGTGCCAGCAGCTTAGAGGACCCTGCGGGCACTGAAGCTTTCTTT	CASSLEDPAGTEAFF	-	-	TRBV7-9	TRBJ1-1
TGTGCCAGCAGTGAGAGGACAGTTACGAACACTGAAGCTTTCTTT	CASSERTVTNTEAFF	-	-	TRBV25-1	TRBJ1-1
TGTGCCAGCTCACTCCTCTCCGACGGGGGTAAGGGCTACACCTTC	CASSLLSDGGKGYTF	-	-	TRBV18	TRBJ1-2
TGTGCCACCTCCTTAAGGGGATCCACAGATACGCAGTATTTT	CATSLRGSTDTQYF	-	-	TRBV6-1	TRBJ2-3
TGTGCCAGCAGCTTAGGTCAGGCCGGCAATCAGCCCCAGCATTTT	CASSLGQAGNQPQHF	few	-	TRBV7-9	TRBJ1-5
TGTGCCAGCAGCTTTCCCCAGGGCGCCTTCACTGAAGCTTTCTTT	CASSFPQGAFTEAFF	-	-	TRBV5-4	TRBJ1-1
TGCGCCAGCAGCTCCCGGTGGGGGGACACCGGGGAGCTGTTTTTT	CASSSRWGDTGELFF	-	-	TRBV5-1	TRBJ2-2
TGTGCCAGCAGGGCGGGGGCGAACAATGAGCAGTTCTTC	CASRAGANNEQFF	once	-	TRBV7-2	TRBJ2-1
TGTGCCAGCAGCGACGGGGTAGCGGTCACTGAAGCTTTCTTT	CASSDGVAVTEAFF	-	-	TRBV9	TRBJ1-1
TGTGCCAGCAGTTTGGGGGGGAACACTGAAGCTTTCTTT	CASSLGGNTEAFF	-	-	TRBV27	TRBJ1-1
TGTGCCAGCAGCCTCTCCAGGGAAGAGACCCAGTACTTC	CASSLSREETQYF	-	-	TRBV9	TRBJ2-5
TGCGCCAGCAGCTCGAAGACAGGACTTAATTCACCCCTCCACTTT	CASSSKTGLNSPLHF	-	-	TRBV5-1	TRBJ1-6
TGTGCCAGCAGCTTAGCAGGGGACACTTTCACAGATACGCAGTATTTT	CASSLAGDTFTDTQYF	-	-	TRBV7-8	TRBJ2-3
TGCAGCGCCGGCGCGGCGGGGGAGACCCAGTACTTC	CSAGAAGETQYF	-	-	TRBV29-1	TRBJ2-5
TGCGCCAGCAGCGGGGGGGGATCTTACAATGAGCAGTTCTTC	CASSGGGSYNEQFF	-	TRBD2	TRBV5-1	TRBJ2-1
TGTGCCAGCAGCATAGCGGGGAGGTACGAGCAGTACTTC	CASSIAGRYEQYF	few	TRBD2	TRBV5-6	TRBJ2-7
TGTGCCAGCAGCTTCGGAGGGGGCAGGGATGAGCAGTTCTTC	CASSFGGGRDEQFF	-	-	TRBV7-9	TRBJ2-1
TGTGCCAGCAGCCCCCAACAGGGGTACAATGAAAAACTGTTTTTT	CASSPQQGYNEKLFF	-	TRBD1	TRBV7-9	TRBJ1-4